This T cell receptor beta chain was captured by sequencing in a study of T cell repertoires in cytomegalovirus infection. MiXCR was run by TCRdb on the reads, yielding one entry per CDR3 protein. Among 90,000 to 120,000 distinct CDR3 sequences listed, roughly 39% were seen once. This clonotype appeared a few times. Antigen specificity is unknown. The ends were cut back, 3 bases at V and 8 bases at J, with 10 bases in the middle. This CDR3 has 12 amino acids. Germline V gene data show CDR1 as LGHNA and CDR2 as YNFKEQ. The specimen was CD8+ T cells from cultured PBMCs, collected from culture after CMV antigen stimulation. This TCR derives from a human donor in good health (CMV status not recorded). Some clones in this sample may be carry-over from other donors' samples. The chain recombines TRBV4-2 with TRBJ1-2; maybe TRBD1 (5 bases). The chain's CDR3 is CASSQGGGGYTF. In nucleotides, the CDR3 is TGTGCCAGCAGCCAGGGGGGGGGAGGCTACACCTTC.